This T cell receptor beta chain was found in a study of graft-versus-host responses after intestinal transplantation. Study information: Among the recipients, transplants were multivisceral, liver-intestinal, or isolated intestinal.

The CDR3 is made up of 16 amino acids. Trimming at V came to 0 bases and at J to 1 base, leaving 2 bases not matched to a gene. Germline V gene lookup returns CDR1 SGDLS and CDR2 YYNGEE. Data came from immunoSEQ multiplex PCR; TCRdb stores just in-frame clones and leaves some out. The sample yields approximately 90,000 clones, about 93% seen once. On this clone itself: Its antigen is not known.

The gene calls are TRBV9 and TRBJ2-1; the match to TRBD2 covers 9 bases. Sequences were derived from unstimulated CD8+ T cells sorted from spleen or lymph node cells, sampled before intestinal transplant. The TCR originated in a human donor who received an intestinal transplant. CDR3 in DNA: TGTGCCAGCAGCGTAGCGGCGGGGGGGTCCTACAATGAGCAGTTCTTC. Translation gives CASSVAAGGSYNEQFF.